A selection of T cell receptor beta chains follows, all from one sample in a study of early stage breast cancer tumors. Profiled with immunoSEQ multiplex PCR; TCRdb holds only in-frame clones, not every one. The sample holds 20,000 or so clones, about 75% seen once. Sequencing input: blood. These receptor sequences come from a person aged 55 to 75 with breast cancer. The CDR3 runs from the conserved cysteine through the conserved F or W. D genes are given only for firm matches. Not every row has a clone size; where given, it reads once, few, many or a size class.

clone size	D gene	V gene	J gene	CDR3 protein	CDR3 DNA
few	TRBD2	TRBV7-3	TRBJ2-2	CASSSPDSLAGINTGELFF	TGTGCCAGCAGCTCACCAGACTCCCTAGCGGGCATAAACACCGGGGAGCTGTTTTTT
.	TRBD2	TRBV5-6	TRBJ2-7	CASSLGRAGYSSYEQYF	TGTGCCAGCAGCTTGGGTCGAGCGGGGTATAGCTCCTACGAGCAGTACTTC
.	.	TRBV2	TRBJ2-7	CASGRRGPSYEQYF	TGTGCCAGCGGACGGAGGGGCCCGTCCTACGAGCAGTACTTC
.	.	TRBV25-1	TRBJ2-5	CASSFRDRETQYF	TGTGCCAGCAGTTTCAGGGATAGAGAGACCCAGTACTTC
.	TRBD1	TRBV9	TRBJ1-1	CASSAGTGDPMNTEAFF	TGTGCCAGCAGCGCGGGGACAGGGGACCCCATGAACACTGAAGCTTTCTTT
.	.	TRBV6-1	TRBJ2-7	CASMVRAGFYEQYF	TGTGCCAGCATGGTTCGGGCGGGGTTCTACGAGCAGTACTTC
few	TRBD1	TRBV10-3	TRBJ1-5	CAIGTGEYSNQPQHF	TGTGCCATCGGGACAGGCGAGTATAGCAATCAGCCCCAGCATTTT
.	TRBD2	TRBV11-1	TRBJ2-5	CASSTRGTTKETQYF	TGTGCCAGCAGCACCCGCGGGACTACCAAAGAGACCCAGTACTTC
.	TRBD1	TRBV5-1	TRBJ2-1	CASTLTGESSYNEQFF	TGCGCCAGCACCCTGACAGGGGAAAGTTCCTACAATGAGCAGTTCTTC
once	.	TRBV7-9	TRBJ2-1	CASSFLASSYNEQFF	TGTGCCAGCAGCTTTCTAGCGTCCTCCTACAATGAGCAGTTCTTC
.	.	TRBV4-2	TRBJ2-2	CASSQEVHGRGGTGELFF	TGTGCCAGCAGCCAAGAAGTGCATGGCAGGGGGGGAACCGGGGAGCTGTTTTTT
.	TRBD2	TRBV29-1	TRBJ2-2	CSVDTASGTAGELFF	TGCAGCGTTGACACCGCTAGCGGGACTGCCGGGGAGCTGTTTTTT
once	TRBD2	TRBV11-2	TRBJ2-5	CASSLSLAGGLGETQYF	TGTGCCAGCAGCTTATCGCTAGCGGGGGGTCTCGGGGAGACCCAGTACTTC
.	.	TRBV29-1	TRBJ1-2	CSVDFGDYGYTF	TGCAGCGTTGATTTTGGGGACTATGGCTACACCTTC
few	.	TRBV5-8	TRBJ2-7	CATGIGNPHEQYF	TGTGCCACCGGGATAGGGAACCCCCACGAGCAGTACTTC
medium-sized	TRBD2	TRBV19	TRBJ2-7	CASSWTRVAREQYF	TGTGCCAGTAGCTGGACTAGGGTGGCTCGTGAGCAGTACTTC
.	TRBD2	TRBV7-8	TRBJ2-5	CASSPRLAGGRQETQYF	TGTGCCAGCAGCCCCCGACTAGCGGGAGGGCGTCAAGAGACCCAGTACTTC
.	.	TRBV6-1	TRBJ2-3	CASSEGVGPDTQYF	TGTGCCAGCAGTGAAGGGGTCGGTCCAGATACGCAGTATTTT
few	.	TRBV6-6	TRBJ2-2	CASKEGNTGELFF	TGTGCCAGCAAGGAGGGAAACACCGGGGAGCTGTTTTTT
few	.	TRBV29-1	TRBJ1-1	CSVLVGDTEAFF	TGCAGCGTTCTGGTTGGGGACACTGAAGCTTTCTTT
.	TRBD1	TRBV5-8	TRBJ1-3	CASSSWTGANSGNTIYF	TGTGCCAGCAGCAGCTGGACAGGGGCGAACTCTGGAAACACCATATATTTT
.	TRBD2	TRBV5-4	TRBJ2-5	CASSFRFAGGKETQYF	TGTGCCAGCAGCTTTAGGTTCGCGGGAGGGAAAGAGACCCAGTACTTC
.	.	TRBV5-6	TRBJ1-1	CASSFWGGTEAFF	TGTGCCAGCAGCTTTTGGGGGGGCACTGAAGCTTTCTTT
.	TRBD1	TRBV7-9	TRBJ1-1	CASSLGTVNTEAFF	TGTGCCAGCAGCTTGGGGACAGTCAACACTGAAGCTTTCTTT
.	TRBD2	TRBV7-7	TRBJ2-1	CASSNHLGGESEQFF	TGTGCTAGCAGTAACCACTTGGGAGGGGAGAGTGAGCAGTTCTTC
large	.	TRBV27	TRBJ1-2	CASSWRPSGVAYTF	TGTGCCAGCAGTTGGAGACCGTCTGGCGTAGCCTACACCTTC
.	TRBD2	TRBV6-4	TRBJ2-1	CASILSGTSGRAFNEQFF	TGTGCCAGCATCCTTTCCGGGACTAGCGGGAGGGCCTTCAATGAGCAGTTCTTC
.	.	TRBV9	TRBJ2-1	CASSVSSFYNEQFF	TGTGCCAGCAGCGTATCTAGCTTCTACAATGAGCAGTTCTTC
.	TRBD1	TRBV27	TRBJ1-1	CASSLQGAGTEAFF	TGTGCCAGCAGTTTACAGGGGGCAGGGACTGAAGCTTTCTTT
few	.	TRBV19	TRBJ1-1	CASSIVGFTEAFF	TGTGCCAGTAGTATAGTTGGGTTCACTGAAGCTTTCTTT
.	TRBD1	TRBV18	TRBJ1-2	CASSPSGGGNGYTF	TGTGCCAGCTCACCATCAGGGGGCGGGAATGGCTACACCTTC
.	.	TRBV9	TRBJ2-5	CASSVGAQETQYF	TGTGCCAGCAGCGTAGGGGCCCAAGAGACCCAGTACTTC
.	.	TRBV18	TRBJ2-5	CASSPSWGETQYF	TGTGCCAGCTCCCCGTCCTGGGGGGAGACCCAGTACTTC
few	.	TRBV30	TRBJ1-2	CASGSNYGYTF	TGTGCCTCCGGATCTAACTATGGCTACACCTTC
once	.	TRBV5-1	TRBJ2-6	CASRSGGSGANVLTF	TGCGCCAGCAGGAGTGGAGGGAGCGGGGCCAACGTCCTGACTTTC
.	.	TRBV19	TRBJ1-2	CASSPAGRARAHYGYTF	TGTGCCAGTAGTCCAGCCGGACGGGCCCGAGCGCACTATGGCTACACCTTC
.	TRBD1	TRBV25-1	TRBJ2-6	CASSATGAGANVLTF	TGTGCCAGCAGTGCAACAGGGGCTGGGGCCAACGTCCTGACTTTC
.	.	TRBV18	TRBJ1-1	CASSPEFMNTEAFF	TGTGCCAGCTCACCGGAGTTCATGAACACTGAAGCTTTCTTT
few	.	TRBV2	TRBJ2-1	CASSEFFEQFF	TGTGCCAGCAGTGAATTTTTTGAGCAGTTCTTC
.	TRBD1	TRBV28	TRBJ2-2	CASSPARTGDTGELFF	TGTGCCAGCAGCCCAGCCCGGACAGGGGACACCGGGGAGCTGTTTTTT
few	TRBD1	TRBV29-1	TRBJ2-7	CSAGQDLYEQYF	TGCAGCGCCGGACAGGACCTTTACGAGCAGTACTTC
.	TRBD2	TRBV2	TRBJ2-1	CASSALAGGNNEQFF	TGTGCCAGCAGTGCTTTAGCGGGGGGGAATAATGAGCAGTTCTTC
.	TRBD2	TRBV5-8	TRBJ2-2	CASSLMTSGDGGELFF	TGTGCCAGCAGCCTCATGACTAGCGGGGACGGCGGGGAGCTGTTTTTT
.	.	TRBV5-1	TRBJ2-7	CASSFTGGLYEQYF	TGCGCCAGCAGCTTTACTGGGGGCTTGTACGAGCAGTACTTC
few	TRBD2	TRBV5-1	TRBJ2-5	CASSFLAAKETQYF	TGCGCCAGCAGCTTCCTAGCGGCCAAAGAGACCCAGTACTTC
.	.	TRBV6-5	TRBJ2-1	CASSYSGTPPFDEQFF	TGTGCCAGCAGTTACTCCGGGACTCCTCCTTTCGATGAGCAGTTCTTC
.	.	TRBV7-9	TRBJ2-1	CASSSPQPAEGYNEQFF	TGTGCCAGCAGCTCCCCTCAGCCCGCGGAGGGCTACAATGAGCAGTTCTTC
.	.	TRBV30	TRBJ2-3	CAWRPNPGFSTDTQYF	TGTGCCTGGAGGCCCAACCCGGGGTTTAGCACAGATACGCAGTATTTT
.	.	TRBV30	TRBJ2-1	CAWTNPDNPSNNEQFF	TGTGCCTGGACTAATCCGGACAATCCTTCTAACAATGAGCAGTTCTTC